Below, 17 T cell receptor beta chains from the same sample are listed, as sequenced in a study of a mutant IDH1 vaccine in newly diagnosed glioma. Produced via immunoSEQ multiplex PCR; TCRdb's table is partial and in-frame only. Counted here are about 38,000 clones, about nine tenths occurring once; the ten biggest clones make up 15% to 20%. Time point: baseline, week 1 (first vaccination visit). Indicated treatment: pre-vaccination baseline after standard-of-care therapy. The sequenced sample was PBMCs, obtained from a glioma patient treated with radiotherapy, temozolomide or both. The receptors here all came from a man in his late teens or twenties with glioma.

This chain connects TRBV27 to TRBJ2-7; D may match TRBD1 or TRBD2 (5 bases each). V was shortened by 3 bases and J by 2 bases, with 8 bases between the two germline ends. There are 13 residues in the CDR3. The germline gives CDR1 MNHEY, CDR2 SMNVEV (reference sequence). The chain's CDR3 is CASSLGRPYEQYF. The CDR3, as DNA: TGTGCCAGCAGTTTGGGACGCCCCTACGAGCAGTACTTC.

The rearrangement links TRBV4-1 to TRBJ2-7, with 11 nucleotides matching TRBD1. CDR3 size: 14 residues. The V and J ends lost 5 bases and 3 bases, in that order; junction bases with no gene match: 3. CDR1 and CDR2 from the germline V gene are MGHRA and YSYEKL. The CDR3 DNA follows: TGCGCCAGCAGCTCCGGGACAGGGGGCTACGAGCAGTACTTC. Translating it yields CASSSGTGGYEQYF.

This sequence joins TRBV18 and TRBJ2-5; D may be TRBD2 (6 bases). The CDR3 spans 14 residues. Germline-derived CDR1 and CDR2 are KGHSH and LQKENI. Trimming took 1 base from V and 8 from J, leaving 14 bases between them. CDR3 bases: TGTGCCAGCTCACCACGCGGGGACGCCCGAACCCAGTACTTC. This encodes CASSPRGDARTQYF.

This CDR3 is CASSLAGLAYEQYF. The DNA of the CDR3 is TGTGCCAGCAGCTTGGCGGGACTAGCCTACGAGCAGTACTTC. This sequence joins TRBV5-6 and TRBJ2-7; TRBD2 agrees at 8 bases. Germline assignment: CDR1 SGHDT and CDR2 YYEEEE. V shed 0 bases and J 2 bases; nucleotides not matched to a gene: 1. The length of the CDR3 is 14 residues.

This clone was picked up a small number of times. V usage is TRBV4-1 and J usage is TRBJ2-3; 8 nucleotides line up with TRBD2. The CDR3 runs to 17 residues. The junction had 11 bases not matched to a gene; V was cut back by 4 bases and J by 2 bases. Germline CDR1 and CDR2: MGHRA and YSYEKL. The CDR3 protein is CASSRQGLAGNTDTQYF. CDR3 bases: TGCGCCAGCAGCCGTCAAGGGCTAGCGGGTAACACAGATACGCAGTATTTT.

This chain links TRBV30 with TRBJ1-3; D is ambiguous. Germline V CDR1 and CDR2: GTSNPN, SVGIG (reference sequence). The CDR3 is 16 amino acids. The V end was cut by 3 bases, the J end by 0 bases, with 15 bases between. The CDR3 coding sequence is TGTGCCTGGAGAAGGGTCCGCCCGGACTCTGGAAACACCATATATTTT. Translation gives CAWRRVRPDSGNTIYF.

This chain connects TRBV30 to TRBJ1-1; D not certain. Trimming removed 1 base at V and 0 bases at J, with 15 bases between. CDR1 GTSNPN and CDR2 SVGIG come from the germline V gene (reference sequence). The CDR3 has 16 residues. CDR3 loop: CAWSAKRMDLNTEAFF. For the CDR3, the DNA is TGTGCCTGGAGTGCGAAGCGAATGGATTTGAACACTGAAGCTTTCTTT.

The chain links TRBV4-1 to TRBJ2-3; 11 bases fit TRBD2. V gave up 0 bases and J gave up 4 bases; unmatched junction bases: 6. CDR3 size: 17 residues. Per germline, CDR1 MGHRA and CDR2 YSYEKL. The CDR3: CASSQERLAGISDTQYF. CDR3 sequence (DNA): TGCGCCAGCAGCCAAGAACGACTAGCGGGAATTTCAGATACGCAGTATTTT.

The chain links TRBV19 to TRBJ2-7; D ambiguous. Germline V gene sequence: CDR1 LNHDA, CDR2 SQIVND (reference sequence). The germline V and J ends were trimmed by 5 bases and 3 bases, with 20 bases remaining between them. The CDR3 length is 16 residues. The CDR3 coding sequence is TGTGCCAGTAGTGATCAACAAGACCCTAGATACTACGAGCAGTACTTC. Translated: CASSDQQDPRYYEQYF.

The chain combines TRBV28 with TRBJ2-1; 7 positions match TRBD2. Trimming took 8 bases from V and 0 from J; bases not matched to a gene: 13. CDR3 length: 17 residues. The V gene's germline CDR1 is MDHEN and CDR2 SYDVKM. This CDR3 is CASQTSSASGSYNEQFF. DNA for the CDR3: TGTGCCAGCCAAACCTCTTCCGCTAGCGGCTCCTACAATGAGCAGTTCTTC.

The chain carries TRBV7-9 and TRBJ2-4; D is uncertain. The CDR3 totals 14 residues. Germline V gene lookup returns CDR1 SEHNR and CDR2 FQNEAQ (reference sequence). Trimming removed 3 bases at V and 5 bases at J, with 11 bases between. CDR3 in DNA: TGTGCCAGCAGCTTGGGAAGATTCGAAAACATTCAGTACTTC. As protein: CASSLGRFENIQYF.

This clone occurred once. V and J are TRBV5-1 and TRBJ1-1; D uncertain. This CDR3 has 13 residues. V was trimmed by 0 bases and J by 8 bases, leaving 11 bases between them. The germline gives CDR1 SGHRS, CDR2 YFSETQ. The CDR3: CASSLGQATEAFF. In DNA, the CDR3 is TGCGCCAGCAGCTTGGGTCAGGCCACGGAAGCTTTCTTT.

Comments on this clone: The same CDR3 can be traced to other DNA sequences in this sample. The chain carries TRBV9 and TRBJ2-3, with 7 bases aligning to TRBD1. Germline trimming cut 3 bases from V and 0 bases from J; bases unmatched to any gene: 4. Germline values: CDR1 SGDLS, CDR2 YYNGEE. The CDR3 spans 15 residues. As DNA, the CDR3 is TGTGCCAGCAGCGACAGGGGAGCTAGCACAGATACGCAGTATTTT. It encodes CASSDRGASTDTQYF. The full variable domain, its missing parts supplied by reference TRBV9 and TRBJ2-3, is DSGVTQTPKHLITATGQRVTLRCSPRSGDLSVYWYQQSLDQGLQFLIQYYNGEERAKGNILERFSAQQFPDLHSELNLSSLELGDSALYFCASSDRGASTDTQYFGPGTRLTVL.

This clone was seen once. Distinct nucleotide sequences in the sample also encode this CDR3. The chain recombines TRBV25-1 with TRBJ1-1; a weak D match, TRBD1 (5 bases). There are 12 residues in the CDR3. V lost 1 base and J lost 11, with 11 bases in between. From germline, CDR1 is MGHDK and CDR2 SYGVNS. This CDR3 is CASSELGRGAFF. CDR3 sequence (DNA): TGTGCCAGCAGTGAATTGGGACGTGGGGCTTTCTTT.

This chain links TRBV11-2 with TRBJ2-3; D is uncertain. Trimming stripped 7 bases from V and 0 bases from J, with 5 bases between. The CDR3 loop spans 12 amino acids. The germline V gene has CDR1 SGHAT and CDR2 FQNNGV. The CDR3 reads CASTASTDTQYF. CDR3 nucleotide sequence: TGTGCCAGCACAGCTAGCACAGATACGCAGTATTTT.

The genes are TRBV30 and TRBJ2-3; TRBD2 agrees at 11 bases. Germline CDR1 reads GTSNPN; CDR2 reads SVGIG (reference sequence). V lost 5 bases, J lost 3 bases, and 7 bases stayed unmatched. The CDR3 contains 15 residues. CDR3: CAWGDVAGGTDTQYF. The CDR3 DNA follows: TGTGCCTGGGGCGACGTAGCGGGAGGGACAGATACGCAGTATTTT.

The chain links TRBV30 to TRBJ1-2; TRBD1 aligns across 7 bases. V lost 6 bases to trimming and J lost 3 bases; unmatched junction nucleotides: 7. There are 13 residues in the CDR3. CDR1 is GTSNPN and CDR2 is SVGIG in the germline V gene (reference sequence). The CDR3 DNA is TGTGCCTGCCCTTCCGACAGGGACTATGGCTACACCTTC. This translates into CACPSDRDYGYTF. The full variable domain, its missing parts supplied by reference TRBV30 and TRBJ1-2, is SQTIHQWPATLVQPVGSPLSLECTVEGTSNPNLYWYRQAAGRGLQLLFYSVGIGQISSEVPQNLSASRPQDRQFILSSKKLLLSDSGFYLCACPSDRDYGYTFGSGTRLTVV.